This is a list of T cell receptor beta chains from one sample in a study of Graves' ophthalmopathy and Graves' hyperthyroidism. Each CDR3 protein is one row after TCRdb ran MiXCR on the multiplex PCR reads. Altogether fewer than 400,000 distinct CDR3 sequences are present, about 16% being singletons, with the ten largest covering 1.6%. The material sequenced was peripheral blood. The receptors originated from a woman aged 18-29 years with Graves' ophthalmopathy. CDR3s include the opening cysteine and the closing phenylalanine or tryptophan.

>16|TRBJ1-1|TRBV11-2
CASSLVIVLMNTEAFF
>16|TRBJ2-2|TRBV7-3
CASSLKGGKNTGELFF
>15|TRBJ2-7|TRBV29-1
CSDQPLGALSYEQYF
>16|TRBJ1-1|TRBV6-1
CASTNQAGGLNTEAFF
>14|TRBJ2-4|TRBV5-1
CASSLGQLRDIQYF
>16|TRBJ2-5|TRBV6-1
CASSADLSGTGRSQYF
>15|TRBJ1-5|TRBV4-3
CASSQGLRVSGPQHF
>14|TRBJ1-5|TRBV30
CAWSPLYSNQPQHF
>15|TRBJ2-2|TRBV29-1
CSGQSGTTDTGELFF
>16|TRBJ2-2|TRBV15
CATSTYRGGGTGELFF
>12|TRBJ2-7|TRBV20-1
CSASTGSYEQYF
>16|TRBJ2-1|TRBV5-1
CASSLVGSGSRDEQFF
>15|TRBJ2-5|TRBV12-3/TRBV12-4
CASSLAWASLETQYF
>15|TRBJ1-5|TRBV28
CATQSRTGGLQPQHF
>21|TRBJ2-7|TRBV6-2/TRBV6-3
CASSYSSGGRKTSGRSHEQYF